Only a few counts were recorded for the clone carrying this TCR beta chain. Its antigen is currently unknown. Constant-region reverse primers amplified full-length variable regions, followed by semi-nested Nested Universal Primer A PCR. TCRdb reprocessed the 5' RACE reads via MiXCR and lists one record per CDR3 protein. This sample has about 41,000 distinct CDR3 sequences, with roughly 29% found just once. CD4+CD45RO+CD25- cells were isolated as memory CD4+ T cells. General study results and limits: Greatest tumor Treg TCR overlap was with tumor naive CD4+ cells. Tumor memory CD4+ T cell TCR gene usage was found to cluster with blood and lymph node memory CD4+ cells and with lymph node naive CD4+ cells.

After removal of 5 bases from V and 5 bases from J, the junction contained 7 bases not matched to a gene. Germline CDR1 and CDR2: DFQATT and SNEGSKA (reference sequence). The CDR3 is made up of 14 amino acids. The source is a female donor with breast cancer. The V call is TRBV20-1, the J call TRBJ2-2; 8 nucleotides align to TRBD1. The specimen sequenced was memory CD4+ T cells sorted from a lymph node. Documented subset: memory CD4+ T cells, CD4+CD45RO+CD25-. CDR3 sequence reads: CSAPRDRSTGELFF. The CDR3 DNA follows: TGCAGTGCTCCTCGGGACAGGTCAACCGGGGAGCTGTTTTTT.